This record concerns one TCR beta chain sequence. The data originate from a study of blood T cell repertoires in COVID-19. The CDR3 has 17 amino acids. V lost 5 bases, J lost 0 bases, and 9 bases stayed unmatched. Germline-derived CDR1 and CDR2 are SGHAT and FQNNGV. Under the authors' procedure: Quantification of nucleated cells was approximated via reference gene primer amplification. Sequencing used immunoSEQ multiplex PCR; TCRdb keeps in-frame clones, though not all of them. Clone size and the V and J calls come from that table; the DNA yielded D and trimming. Of some 170,000 clones listed, roughly 80% are singletons.

The V and J genes are TRBV11-2 and TRBJ2-1, with 8 positions matching TRBD2. Sample: peripheral blood. The sequence derives from a man aged 65-85 years with acute or convalescent COVID-19. The CDR3 nucleotides read TGTGCCAGCAGCCCCCGGTATAGCGGGGTCTCCTACAATGAGCAGTTCTTC. This translates into CASSPRYSGVSYNEQFF.